This T cell receptor beta chain was identified during a study of Graves' ophthalmopathy and Graves' hyperthyroidism. On the study more broadly: Researchers obtained peripheral blood at initial diagnosis, before any treatment had begun. Study results and caveats: Blood also carried most expanded thyroid clonotypes exceeding 0.001 frequency.

Notes on this clonotype: Antigen specificity is unknown.

This CDR3 region has 14 residues. V was cut by 0 bases and J by 4 bases, with 13 bases left in between. Germline assignment: CDR1 SQVTM and CDR2 ANQGSEA. The stable label applied to hyperthyroidism with no ophthalmopathy within 18 months of follow-up. Exclusion applied to patients with other autoimmune diseases, uncontrolled infections, pregnancy or lactation. From RNA, the CDR3 regions of TCR beta chains were amplified and sequenced. HTBI-primed first-round RT-PCR preceded second-round multiplex PCR. TCRdb passed the multiplex PCR reads through MiXCR, listing each CDR3 protein once. This table has over 500,000 distinct CDR3 sequences, around a fifth appearing once.

The clonotype was recovered from a woman younger than 35 with stable Graves' hyperthyroidism. Some clones in this sample may be carry-over from other donors' samples. This chain uses TRBV29-1 with TRBJ2-7, with D possibly being TRBD1 (6 bases). Sequencing was done on a sample of peripheral blood. CDR3 protein: CSVEDSAGTYEQYF. CDR3 DNA sequence: TGCAGCGTTGAAGATAGCGCAGGGACATACGAGCAGTACTTC.